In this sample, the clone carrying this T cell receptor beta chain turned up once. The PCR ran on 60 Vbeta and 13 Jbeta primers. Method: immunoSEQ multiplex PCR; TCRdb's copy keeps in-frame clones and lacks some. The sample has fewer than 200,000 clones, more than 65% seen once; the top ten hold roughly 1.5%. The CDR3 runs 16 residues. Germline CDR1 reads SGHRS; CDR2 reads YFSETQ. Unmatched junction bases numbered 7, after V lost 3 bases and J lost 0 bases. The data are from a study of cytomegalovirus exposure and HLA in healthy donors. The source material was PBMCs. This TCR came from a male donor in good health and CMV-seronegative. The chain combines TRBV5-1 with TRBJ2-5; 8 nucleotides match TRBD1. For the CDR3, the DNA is TGCGCCAGCAGCTCACCGGACAGGGACCACCAAGAGACCCAGTACTTC. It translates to CASSSPDRDHQETQYF.